This T cell receptor (beta chain) stems from a study of cytomegalovirus exposure and HLA in healthy donors. This CDR3 spans 13 amino acids. Germline CDR1 and CDR2: GTSNPN and SVGIG (reference sequence). V shed 3 bases and J 7 bases; nucleotides not matched to a gene: 8. The PCR ran on 60 Vbeta and 13 Jbeta primers. The table came from immunoSEQ multiplex PCR; TCRdb's copy has only in-frame clones and leaves some out. Seen here are roughly 200,000 clones, roughly 76% observed once, and the top ten hold roughly 2.1%. The sample comprised PBMCs. The sequence derives from a woman in her twenties or thirties in good health and CMV-seropositive. V gene TRBV30 combines with J gene TRBJ1-2; 7 bases match TRBD1. The CDR3 DNA reads TGTGCCTGGAGAACAGGGGCTTTATCTGGCTACACCTTC. Its translation: CAWRTGALSGYTF.